This is a list of T cell receptor beta chains from one sample in a study of CD8 T cells in Susac syndrome. One entry per CDR3 protein, called by TCRdb with MiXCR from the immunoSEQ multiplex PCR reads. The profile covers about 250,000 distinct CDR3 sequences, with 93% appearing a single time and around 0.072% taken by the ten largest. Material: CD4+ T cells from PBMCs. The origin of the receptors is a human donor with multiple sclerosis. Both conserved end residues are part of each CDR3. The order of the fields is V gene, CDR3 protein.

TRBV20-1	CSARGGGELFF
TRBV12-3/TRBV12-4	CASTTSGGYNEQFF
TRBV2	CASRPGTGNYGYTF
TRBV3-1	CASTMGGNNEQFF
TRBV12-3/TRBV12-4	CASSFRVSQPVPFF
TRBV6-2/TRBV6-3	CASSRWTARSGNTIYF
TRBV28	CASSLSGGGANVLTF
TRBV10-3	CAISEQGWGAFF
TRBV2	CASSENRAGTEAFF
TRBV5-8	CASSLVDQPQHF
TRBV30	CAWSPPLFGSRGSYNEQFF
TRBV25-1	CASSEGARNEQFF
TRBV18	CASSPGQGYNEQFF
TRBV12-5	CASGFQGPEAFF
TRBV6-5	CASSRQNYGYTF
TRBV15	CATSRDRVAKNIQYF
TRBV7-8	CASSLTGSRTEAFF
TRBV7-8	CASSLAGDGAFF
TRBV25-1	CASASTSGGAYEQFF
TRBV12-3/TRBV12-4	CASSLAGQFEAFF
TRBV6-2/TRBV6-3	CASSYSISGRQPQHF
TRBV12-3/TRBV12-4	CASSRGRPSPQHF
TRBV7-9	CASSSMETQYF
TRBV20-1	CSAIGGAGEQYF
TRBV4-1	CASSQDQYSPLHF
TRBV7-8	CASSPRPGGDTQYF
TRBV19	CASIGVGGIGNQPQHF
TRBV27	CASSLSWGLGNQPQHF
TRBV29-1	CSVEGGWGTEAFF
TRBV5-4	CASSLEGTANIQYF
TRBV7-8	CASSTMAGELFF
TRBV10-3	CAISGGGASDTQYF
TRBV7-9	CASSSQGTMNTEAFF
TRBV6-6	CASRQPAYNEQFF
TRBV5-1	CASSSGGVVETQYF
TRBV2	CASRKTSGSADTQYF
TRBV7-9	CASSQLAGQYNEQFF
TRBV5-1	CASSSGTGNTGELFF
TRBV3-1	CASSIGTGGFPETQYF
TRBV2	CATSAENTEAFF
TRBV12-3/TRBV12-4	CASSLGAGPSGNQPQHF
TRBV7-2	CASSPAGSPSSYEQYF
TRBV28	CASNNQGPNGYTF
TRBV2	CASSRLTAANYGYTF
TRBV27	CASSSLGALNEQFF
TRBV7-9	CASSLPTGGGSYEQYF
TRBV7-2	CASSLVIGEGHYGYTF
TRBV3-1	CASGPRGTDTQYF